A selection of T cell receptor beta chains follows, all from one sample in a study of Graves' ophthalmopathy and Graves' hyperthyroidism. Each CDR3 protein is one row after TCRdb ran MiXCR on the multiplex PCR reads. The sample contains about 620,000 distinct CDR3 sequences, over 20% of which appear only once. Material for sequencing was peripheral blood. These receptor sequences come from a woman between 18 and 30 years old with stable Graves' hyperthyroidism. Some clones in this sample may be carry-over from other donors' samples. Both conserved end residues are part of each CDR3. Each record gives: D gene, V gene, clone size, J gene, CDR3 protein, CDR3 DNA. The D gene is left open where the match is weak. Not every row has a clone size; where given, it reads once, few, many or a size class.

-	TRBV3-1	few	TRBJ1-2	CASSRATNYGYTF	TGTGCCAGCAGCCGAGCAACTAACTATGGCTACACCTTC
-	TRBV30	few	TRBJ2-7	CAWRIDRREQYF	TGTGCCTGGAGGATAGACAGACGTGAGCAGTACTTC
-	TRBV15	-	TRBJ1-3	CATSRAGTGNTIYF	TGTGCCACCAGCAGAGCCGGGACTGGAAACACCATATATTTT
TRBD1	TRBV29-1	many	TRBJ2-7	CSVEGTGVEQYF	TGCAGCGTTGAGGGGACAGGGGTCGAGCAGTACTTC
TRBD1	TRBV20-1	many	TRBJ2-7	CSARLTGGSGEQYF	TGCAGTGCTAGATTAACAGGGGGTTCGGGTGAGCAGTACTTC
TRBD2	TRBV12-3/TRBV12-4	many	TRBJ2-5	CASSLQYGTRVGGTQYF	TGTGCCAGCAGTCTCCAGTATGGGACTAGGGTAGGCGGGACCCAGTACTTC
-	TRBV19	-	TRBJ1-1	CASSLSAYNTEAFF	TGTGCCAGTAGTCTTTCAGCCTATAACACTGAAGCTTTCTTT
-	TRBV7-3	-	TRBJ2-2	CASSHGDFRDTGELFF	TGTGCCAGCTCCCACGGGGACTTTCGGGACACCGGGGAGCTGTTTTTT
-	TRBV11-1	many	TRBJ2-7	CASSNRQEQYF	TGTGCCAGCTCAAATCGACAAGAGCAGTACTTC
TRBD1	TRBV29-1	-	TRBJ1-3	CSVGRDRGYDTIYF	TGCAGCGTCGGCCGGGACAGGGGATATGACACCATATATTTT
-	TRBV15	-	TRBJ1-1	CAAGRGRTEAFF	TGTGCCGCAGGGCGGGGACGGACTGAAGCTTTCTTT
TRBD1	TRBV12-3/TRBV12-4	many	TRBJ1-2	CASSLDGTGGAYGYTF	TGTGCCAGCAGCCTTGACGGGACAGGGGGGGCCTATGGCTACACCTTC
-	TRBV4-1	many	TRBJ1-5	CASSQGRSNQPQHF	TGCGCCAGCAGCCAAGGAAGAAGCAATCAGCCCCAGCATTTT
-	TRBV14	many	TRBJ2-5	CASSPVGVYQETQYF	TGTGCCAGCAGCCCCGTGGGGGTTTACCAAGAGACCCAGTACTTC
TRBD1	TRBV6-1	few	TRBJ1-2	CASSPGGGYYGYTF	TGTGCCAGCAGCCCAGGGGGGGGATACTATGGCTACACCTTC
TRBD1	TRBV10-3	-	TRBJ2-4	CAISVGTVAKNIQYF	TGTGCCATCAGTGTGGGGACAGTAGCCAAAAACATTCAGTACTTC
-	TRBV20-1	many	TRBJ2-2	CSASSQAHTGELFF	TGCAGTGCTAGTAGTCAGGCCCACACCGGGGAGCTGTTTTTT
-	TRBV12-3/TRBV12-4	-	TRBJ1-6	CASSLATALNSPLHF	TGTGCCAGCAGTTTGGCCACAGCCCTTAATTCACCCCTCCACTTT
-	TRBV13	-	TRBJ1-1	CASSPQGLVAFF	TGTGCCAGCAGCCCACAGGGACTTGTGGCTTTCTTT
-	TRBV5-1	once	TRBJ2-5	CASSLDAGIGGETQYF	TGCGCCAGCAGCTTGGATGCAGGGATCGGGGGTGAGACCCAGTACTTC
TRBD1	TRBV4-2	-	TRBJ2-7	CASSQGRDGTGDYEQYF	TGTGCCAGCAGCCAAGGTCGTGACGGGACAGGGGACTACGAGCAGTACTTC
-	TRBV30	-	TRBJ2-2	CAWRKADRNTGELFF	TGTGCCTGGAGGAAGGCAGACCGGAACACCGGGGAGCTGTTTTTT
TRBD1	TRBV14	-	TRBJ2-3	CASSLQGNADTQYF	TGTGCCAGCAGCCTACAGGGGAATGCAGATACGCAGTATTTT
TRBD1	TRBV20-1	-	TRBJ1-2	CSAGQGAEANYGYTF	TGCAGTGCTGGACAGGGGGCTGAAGCTAACTATGGCTACACCTTC
TRBD1	TRBV20-1	few	TRBJ1-1	CSARDKAGGAGKRFTEAFF	TGCAGTGCTAGAGATAAGGCAGGGGGCGCGGGGAAACGTTTCACTGAAGCTTTCTTT
-	TRBV6-1	many	TRBJ2-7	CASSEAWGNEQYF	TGTGCCAGCAGTGAAGCGTGGGGAAACGAGCAGTACTTC
-	TRBV6-2/TRBV6-3	many	TRBJ2-7	CASSYRDSYQLSYEQYF	TGTGCCAGCAGCTACCGTGACAGCTACCAACTTTCCTACGAGCAGTACTTC
-	TRBV11-2	few	TRBJ1-5	CASRRARSNQPQHF	TGTGCCAGCAGGCGGGCGCGGAGCAATCAGCCCCAGCATTTT
-	TRBV12-3/TRBV12-4	-	TRBJ1-1	CASSTGAGVIEAFF	TGTGCCAGCAGCACCGGGGCTGGAGTGATTGAAGCTTTCTTT
TRBD1	TRBV6-1	many	TRBJ1-6	CASSESSGGGSPLHF	TGTGCCAGCAGTGAATCGTCAGGGGGCGGGTCACCCCTCCACTTT
-	TRBV4-1	-	TRBJ1-1	CASSQDENSKAFF	TGCGCCAGCAGCCAAGATGAGAACAGCAAAGCTTTCTTT
-	TRBV24-1	many	TRBJ2-7	CATSAFPKKRYEQYF	TGTGCCACCAGCGCGTTCCCCAAAAAACGATACGAGCAGTACTTC
-	TRBV4-1	many	TRBJ2-7	CASSQNPVGREYEQYF	TGCGCCAGCAGCCAAAACCCAGTTGGAAGGGAATACGAGCAGTACTTC
-	TRBV28	many	TRBJ2-7	CASNSLGRTTQYEQYF	TGTGCCAGCAATTCCTTAGGACGAACGACCCAATACGAGCAGTACTTC
-	TRBV5-1	many	TRBJ2-7	CASSGGGRVEQYF	TGCGCCAGCAGCGGGGGGGGCAGGGTCGAGCAGTACTTC
-	TRBV27	few	TRBJ1-1	CAAQPQSPTIMNTEAFF	TGTGCCGCCCAGCCTCAGTCACCCACCATCATGAACACTGAAGCTTTCTTT
TRBD2	TRBV11-2	-	TRBJ2-2	CASTGGGANTGELFF	TGTGCCAGCACCGGTGGGGGGGCGAACACCGGGGAGCTGTTTTTT
TRBD1	TRBV30	-	TRBJ1-6	CAWSTGTGDSPLHF	TGTGCCTGGAGTACCGGGACAGGGGACTCACCCCTCCACTTT
-	TRBV4-1	-	TRBJ2-2	CASSQVRVQVVGTGELFF	TGCGCCAGCAGCCAAGTCCGGGTCCAGGTAGTAGGCACCGGGGAGCTGTTTTTT
-	TRBV6-1	few	TRBJ2-4	CASSSPTGRGYF	TGTGCCAGCAGTTCCCCGACAGGGAGGGGGTACTTC
-	TRBV6-1	many	TRBJ1-2	CASNPGVANGYTF	TGTGCCAGCAATCCGGGGGTGGCAAATGGCTACACCTTC
TRBD1	TRBV19	-	TRBJ1-2	CASSIHRDSHYGYTF	TGTGCCAGTAGTATACACCGGGACAGCCACTATGGCTACACCTTC
TRBD1	TRBV6-1	-	TRBJ1-5	CASTQQGVDQPQHF	TGTGCCAGCACCCAACAGGGGGTCGATCAGCCCCAGCATTTT
TRBD1	TRBV6-1	many	TRBJ2-7	CASSEGGTGSYEQYF	TGTGCCAGCAGTGAAGGGGGGACAGGGTCCTACGAGCAGTACTTC
TRBD2	TRBV20-1	-	TRBJ2-7	CSASLAGGPYEQYF	TGCAGTGCTAGTCTAGCGGGGGGTCCCTACGAGCAGTACTTC